This T cell receptor beta chain was sequenced during a study of control samples from healthy donors and cancer patients. Profiled with immunoSEQ multiplex PCR; TCRdb holds only in-frame clones, not every one. In the table there are some 130,000 clones, more than 80% of which are singletons. This receptor was obtained from a man younger than 30 in good health. Sequenced input: blood.

CDR3 sequence: CASSEPAGTEAFF. Written as DNA, the CDR3 is TGCGCCAGCAGTGAGCCGGCAGGCACTGAAGCTTTCTTT. This chain joins TRBV10-2 and TRBJ1-1; D unresolved. V lost 2 bases and J lost 4, with 8 bases in between. The germline gives CDR1 WSHSY, CDR2 SAAADI. The CDR3 extends over 13 amino acids.